This T cell receptor (beta chain) comes out of a study of early T cells in non-severe SARS-CoV-2 infection. This clonotype has a count of ten or more. The target antigen is unknown. General observations from the study: VDJdb-based matching was biased toward anti-spike CD8 responses and missed private and CD4 specificities.

Germline V lookup: CDR1 SGHKS, CDR2 YYEKEE (reference sequence). V dropped 1 base and J dropped 5; count of bases not matched to a gene: 8. This CDR3 region has 16 residues. Molecules of cDNA were individually given unique molecular identifiers that were attached to them. MiXCR, run by TCRdb on the 5' RACE reads, gives a single entry per CDR3 protein. The sample lists tens of thousands of distinct CDR3 sequences, around 13% occurring once. The chain is built from TRBV5-5 and TRBJ2-2; 7 nucleotides agree with TRBD1. The sample consisted of whole blood. This TCR was sampled from an adult who was a healthcare worker with PCR-confirmed SARS-CoV-2 infection or an uninfected control (not recorded which). This chain's CDR3 is CASSLHPGQQTGELFF. The CDR3 bases are TGTGCCAGCAGCTTGCACCCGGGACAGCAGACCGGGGAGCTGTTTTTT.